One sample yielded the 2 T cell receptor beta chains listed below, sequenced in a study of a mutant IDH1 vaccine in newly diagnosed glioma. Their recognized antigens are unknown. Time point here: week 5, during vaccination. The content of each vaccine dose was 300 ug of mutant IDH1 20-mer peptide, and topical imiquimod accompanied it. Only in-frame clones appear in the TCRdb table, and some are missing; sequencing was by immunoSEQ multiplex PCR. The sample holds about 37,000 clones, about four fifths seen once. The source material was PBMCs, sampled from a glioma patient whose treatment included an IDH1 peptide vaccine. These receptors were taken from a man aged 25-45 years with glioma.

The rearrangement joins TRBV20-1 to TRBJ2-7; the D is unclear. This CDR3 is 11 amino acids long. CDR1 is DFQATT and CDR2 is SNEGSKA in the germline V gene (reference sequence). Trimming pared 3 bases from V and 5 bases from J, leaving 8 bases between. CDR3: CSASPWDEQYF. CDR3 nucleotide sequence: TGCAGTGCTAGTCCATGGGACGAGCAGTACTTC.

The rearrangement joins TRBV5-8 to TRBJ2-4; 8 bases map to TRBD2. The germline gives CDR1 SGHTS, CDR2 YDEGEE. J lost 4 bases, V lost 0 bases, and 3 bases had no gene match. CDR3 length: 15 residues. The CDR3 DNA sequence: TGTGCCAGCAGCTTGGCAGCGGGGGTTAAAAACATTCAGTACTTC. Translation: CASSLAAGVKNIQYF.